The source of this TCR beta chain is a study of cytomegalovirus exposure and HLA in healthy donors. The germline V and J ends were trimmed by 2 bases and 9 bases, with 10 bases remaining between them. CDR1 MDHEN and CDR2 SYDVKM come from the germline V gene. The CDR3 extends over 12 amino acids. The PCR employed 60 Vbeta primers together with 13 Jbeta primers. Profiling relied on immunoSEQ multiplex PCR, and the TCRdb table lists in-frame clones only, not all of them. The table shows around 150,000 clones, with around 72% occurring only once. The rearrangement uses TRBV28 and TRBJ1-1, with no clear D. This TCR came from a man aged 50-60 years in good health and CMV-seropositive. The sequencing input was PBMCs. CDR3 residues: CASSLPTNKAFF. The DNA of the CDR3 is TGTGCCAGCAGTTTACCGACAAACAAAGCTTTCTTT.